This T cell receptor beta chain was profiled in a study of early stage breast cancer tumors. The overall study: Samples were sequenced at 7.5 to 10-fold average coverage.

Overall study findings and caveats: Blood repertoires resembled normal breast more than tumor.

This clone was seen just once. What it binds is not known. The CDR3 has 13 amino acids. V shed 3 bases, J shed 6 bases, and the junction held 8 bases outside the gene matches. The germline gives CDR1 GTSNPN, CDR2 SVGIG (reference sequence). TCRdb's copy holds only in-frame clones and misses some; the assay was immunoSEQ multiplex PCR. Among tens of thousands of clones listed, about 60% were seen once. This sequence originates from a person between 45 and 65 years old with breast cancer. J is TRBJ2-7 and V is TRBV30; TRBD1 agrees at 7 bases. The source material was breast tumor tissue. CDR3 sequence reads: CAWSAGGSGEQYF. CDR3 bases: TGTGCCTGGAGCGCAGGGGGAAGCGGCGAGCAGTACTTC.